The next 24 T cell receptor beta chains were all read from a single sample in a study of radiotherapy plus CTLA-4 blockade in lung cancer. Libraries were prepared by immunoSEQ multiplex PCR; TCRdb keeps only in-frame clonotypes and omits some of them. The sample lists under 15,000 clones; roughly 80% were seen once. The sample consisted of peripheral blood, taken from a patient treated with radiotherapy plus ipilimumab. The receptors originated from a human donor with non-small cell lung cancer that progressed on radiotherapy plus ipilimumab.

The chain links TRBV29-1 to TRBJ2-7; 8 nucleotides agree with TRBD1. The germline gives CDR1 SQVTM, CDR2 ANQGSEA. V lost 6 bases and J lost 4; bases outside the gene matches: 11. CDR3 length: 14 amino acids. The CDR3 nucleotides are TGCAGCGTCCGAAGGGGGACAGGTCGGTACGAGCAGTACTTC. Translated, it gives CSVRRGTGRYEQYF.

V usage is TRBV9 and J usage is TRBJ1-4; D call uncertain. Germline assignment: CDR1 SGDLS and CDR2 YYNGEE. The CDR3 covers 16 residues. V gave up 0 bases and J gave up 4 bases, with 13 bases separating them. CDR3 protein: CASSVGWSDDNEKLFF. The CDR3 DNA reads TGTGCCAGCAGCGTAGGTTGGTCCGACGATAATGAAAAACTGTTTTTT.

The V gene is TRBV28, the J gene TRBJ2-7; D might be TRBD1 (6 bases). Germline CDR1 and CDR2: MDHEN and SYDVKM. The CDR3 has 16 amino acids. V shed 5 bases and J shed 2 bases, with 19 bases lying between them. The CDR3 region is CASSTITGSGAYEQYF. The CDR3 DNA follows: TGTGCCAGCAGTACGATTACAGGGTCCGGGGCCTACGAGCAGTACTTC.

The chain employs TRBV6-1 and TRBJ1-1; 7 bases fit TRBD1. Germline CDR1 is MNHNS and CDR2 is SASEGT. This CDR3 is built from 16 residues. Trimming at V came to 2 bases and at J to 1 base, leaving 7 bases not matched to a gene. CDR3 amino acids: CASSETGEGPNTEAFF. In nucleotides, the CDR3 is TGTGCCAGCAGTGAAACAGGGGAGGGGCCGAACACTGAAGCTTTCTTT.

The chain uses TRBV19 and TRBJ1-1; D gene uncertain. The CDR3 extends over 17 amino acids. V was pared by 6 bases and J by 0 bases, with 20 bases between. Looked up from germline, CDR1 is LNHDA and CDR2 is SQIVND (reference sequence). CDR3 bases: TGTGCCAGTAGCACTCCTCGGCAGGCAGATTTGAACACTGAAGCTTTCTTT. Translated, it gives CASSTPRQADLNTEAFF.

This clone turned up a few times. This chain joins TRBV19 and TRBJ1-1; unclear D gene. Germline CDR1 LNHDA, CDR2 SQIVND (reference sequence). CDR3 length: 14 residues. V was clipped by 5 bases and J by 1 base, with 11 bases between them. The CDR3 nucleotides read TGTGCCAGTAGTCTTAGGACGGCGAACACTGAAGCTTTCTTT. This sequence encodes CASSLRTANTEAFF.

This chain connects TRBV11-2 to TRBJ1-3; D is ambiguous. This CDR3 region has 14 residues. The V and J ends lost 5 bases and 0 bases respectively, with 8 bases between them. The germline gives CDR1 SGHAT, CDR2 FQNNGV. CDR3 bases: TGTGCCAGCAGCCCAGGAGGCTCTGGAAACACCATATATTTT. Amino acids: CASSPGGSGNTIYF.

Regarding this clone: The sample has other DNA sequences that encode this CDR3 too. CDR3 region: CASSFTGTGVNTEAFF. CDR3 bases: TGTGCCAGCAGTTTTACCGGGACAGGGGTAAACACTGAAGCTTTCTTT. The rearrangement uses TRBV6-5 and TRBJ1-1, with 10 bases that match TRBD1. Germline CDR1 MNHEY, CDR2 SVGAGI. The CDR3 spans 16 residues. Germline trimming cut 4 bases from V and 2 bases from J; bases unmatched to any gene: 7.

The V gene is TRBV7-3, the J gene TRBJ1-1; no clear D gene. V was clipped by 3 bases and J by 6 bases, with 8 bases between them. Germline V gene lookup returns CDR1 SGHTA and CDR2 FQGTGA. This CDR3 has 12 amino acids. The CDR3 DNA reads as TGTGCCAGCAGCTTTTCCCGGGCTGAAGCTTTCTTT. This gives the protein CASSFSRAEAFF.

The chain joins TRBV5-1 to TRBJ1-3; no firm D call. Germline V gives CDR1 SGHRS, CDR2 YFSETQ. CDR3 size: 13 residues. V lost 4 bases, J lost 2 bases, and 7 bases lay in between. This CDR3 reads CASSVGPGNTIYF. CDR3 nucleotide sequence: TGCGCCAGCAGCGTCGGTCCTGGAAACACCATATATTTT.

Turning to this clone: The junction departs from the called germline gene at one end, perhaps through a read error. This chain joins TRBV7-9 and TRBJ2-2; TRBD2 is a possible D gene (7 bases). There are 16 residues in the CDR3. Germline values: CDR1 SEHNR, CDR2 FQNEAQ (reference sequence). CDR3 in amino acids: CASSLAGGGAAGELFF. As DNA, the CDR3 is TGTGCCAGCAGCCTAGCAGGAGGGGGGGCCGCCGGGGAGCTGTTTTTT.

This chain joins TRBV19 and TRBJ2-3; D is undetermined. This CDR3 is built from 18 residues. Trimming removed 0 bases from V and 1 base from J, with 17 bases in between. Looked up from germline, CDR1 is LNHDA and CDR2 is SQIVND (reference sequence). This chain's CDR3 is CASSIESFKVRGTDTQYF. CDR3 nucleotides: TGTGCCAGTAGTATAGAGTCCTTTAAGGTGAGAGGCACAGATACGCAGTATTTT.

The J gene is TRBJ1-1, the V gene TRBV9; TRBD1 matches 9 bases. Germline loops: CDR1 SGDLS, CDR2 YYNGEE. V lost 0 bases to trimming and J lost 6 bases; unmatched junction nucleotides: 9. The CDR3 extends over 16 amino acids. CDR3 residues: CASSVGSGGQGAEAFF. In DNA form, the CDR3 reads TGTGCCAGCAGCGTAGGAAGTGGGGGACAGGGCGCTGAAGCTTTCTTT. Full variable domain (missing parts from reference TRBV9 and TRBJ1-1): DSGVTQTPKHLITATGQRVTLRCSPRSGDLSVYWYQQSLDQGLQFLIQYYNGEERAKGNILERFSAQQFPDLHSELNLSSLELGDSALYFCASSVGSGGQGAEAFFGQGTRLTVV.

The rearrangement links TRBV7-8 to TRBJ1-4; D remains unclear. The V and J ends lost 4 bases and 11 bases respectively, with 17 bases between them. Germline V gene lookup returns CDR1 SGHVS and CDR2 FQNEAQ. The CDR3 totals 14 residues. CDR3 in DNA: TGTGCCAGCAGCTACCTACCGGGTGTGGGGAAACTGTTTTTT. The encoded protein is CASSYLPGVGKLFF.

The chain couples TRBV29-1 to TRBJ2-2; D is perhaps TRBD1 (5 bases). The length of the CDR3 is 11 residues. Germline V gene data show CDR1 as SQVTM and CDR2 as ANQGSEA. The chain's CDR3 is CTGQNTGELFF. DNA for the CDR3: TGCACCGGACAGAACACCGGGGAGCTGTTTTTT.

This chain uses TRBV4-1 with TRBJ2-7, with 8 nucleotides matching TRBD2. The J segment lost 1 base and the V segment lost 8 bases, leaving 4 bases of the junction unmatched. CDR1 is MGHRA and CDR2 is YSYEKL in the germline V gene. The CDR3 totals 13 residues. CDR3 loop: CASASGGSYEQYF. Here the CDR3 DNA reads TGCGCCAGCGCCTCGGGAGGGTCCTACGAGCAGTACTTC.

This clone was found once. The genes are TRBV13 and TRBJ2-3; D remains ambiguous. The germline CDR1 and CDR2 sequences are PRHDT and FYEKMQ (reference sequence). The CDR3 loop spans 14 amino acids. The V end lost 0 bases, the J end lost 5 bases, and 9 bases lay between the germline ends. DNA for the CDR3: TGTGCCAGCAGCTTAGGCCATGTGGTAGATACGCAGTATTTT. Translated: CASSLGHVVDTQYF.

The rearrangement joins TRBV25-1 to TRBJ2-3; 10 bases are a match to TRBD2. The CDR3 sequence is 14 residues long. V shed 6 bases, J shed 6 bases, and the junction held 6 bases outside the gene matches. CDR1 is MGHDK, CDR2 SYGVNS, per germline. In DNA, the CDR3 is TGTGCCAGCAGCCGAAGCGGGGGGGCGGATACGCAGTATTTT. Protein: CASSRSGGADTQYF.

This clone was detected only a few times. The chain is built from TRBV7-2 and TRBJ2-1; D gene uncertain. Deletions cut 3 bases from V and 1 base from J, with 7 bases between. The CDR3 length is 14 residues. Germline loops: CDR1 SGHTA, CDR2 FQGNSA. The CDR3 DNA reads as TGTGCCAGCAGCTTGTGGGGATCCTACAATGAGCAGTTCTTC. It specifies CASSLWGSYNEQFF.

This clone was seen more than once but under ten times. The CDR3 reads CASSLSGHFNEKLFF. The CDR3 bases are TGTGCCAGCAGCTTATCGGGGCACTTCAATGAAAAACTGTTTTTT. The genes are TRBV7-2 and TRBJ1-4; D might be TRBD1 (5 bases). Trimming removed 2 bases from V and 5 bases from J, with 12 bases in between. Germline V gene sequence: CDR1 SGHTA, CDR2 FQGNSA. The CDR3 has 15 amino acids.

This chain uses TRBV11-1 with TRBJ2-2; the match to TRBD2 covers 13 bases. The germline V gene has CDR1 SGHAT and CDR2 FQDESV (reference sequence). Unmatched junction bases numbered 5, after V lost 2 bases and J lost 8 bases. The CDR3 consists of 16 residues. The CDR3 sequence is CASSLRTSGGRGELFF. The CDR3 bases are TGTGCCAGCAGCTTAAGGACTAGCGGGGGAAGAGGGGAGCTGTTTTTT.

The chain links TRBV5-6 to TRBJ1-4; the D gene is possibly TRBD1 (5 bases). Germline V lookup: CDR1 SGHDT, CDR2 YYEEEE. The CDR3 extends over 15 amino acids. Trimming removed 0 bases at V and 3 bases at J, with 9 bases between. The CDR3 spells CASSLVSGSNEKLFF. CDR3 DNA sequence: TGTGCCAGCAGCTTGGTGTCAGGGTCTAATGAAAAACTGTTTTTT.

The CDR3 sequence is CASSLLGADEQFF. CDR3 bases: TGTGCCAGCAGCTTGTTGGGGGCGGATGAGCAGTTCTTC. The chain carries TRBV5-8 and TRBJ2-1; the D gene is possibly TRBD1 (6 bases). The CDR3 sequence is 13 residues long. Trimming took off 1 base at V and 8 bases at J, with 10 bases between the two ends. CDR1 and CDR2 (germline): SGHTS, YDEGEE.

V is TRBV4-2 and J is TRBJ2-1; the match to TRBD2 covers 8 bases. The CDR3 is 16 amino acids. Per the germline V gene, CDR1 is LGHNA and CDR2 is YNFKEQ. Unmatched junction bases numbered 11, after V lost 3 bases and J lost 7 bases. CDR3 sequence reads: CASSQELAGGGNEQFF. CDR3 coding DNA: TGTGCCAGCAGCCAGGAGCTAGCGGGCGGTGGAAATGAGCAGTTCTTC.